What follows are 15 T cell receptor beta chains derived from one specimen sequenced in a study of blood T cells in healthy people across ages. PCR was performed a second time for about 7 to 12 cycles using a sample-barcoded 5' primer and a J-beta primer mix. TCRdb redid the calling of the 5' RACE reads with MiXCR, one entry per CDR3 protein. Of 550,000 to 650,000 distinct CDR3 sequences detected, 25% to 35% appear once; the ten largest clones hold 3% to 4%. These data were also filed under a second study, of T cells of mothers and their children.

The sample was blood. Receptor source: a boy younger than 10 in good health.

The J gene is TRBJ1-6, the V gene TRBV12-3 or TRBV12-4; D unclear. Between the trimmed V and J ends, which lost 3 bases and 4 bases, there was a span of 22 bases. This CDR3 is built from 19 residues. CDR3 nucleotide sequence: TGTGCCAGCAGTTTTTCCCCCTCGTATGGGGAAACTTATAATTCACCCCTCCACTTT. Protein product: CASSFSPSYGETYNSPLHF.

The V gene is TRBV19, the J gene TRBJ2-3, with 13 bases lining up with TRBD2. V was clipped by 11 bases and J by 6 bases; unmatched bases: 8. Germline CDR1 reads LNHDA; CDR2 reads SQIVND (reference sequence). CDR3 size: 14 residues. CDR3 sequence: CASGLAGPGDTQYF. Written as DNA, the CDR3 is TGTGCCTCGGGACTAGCGGGGCCGGGGGATACGCAGTATTTT.

This clonotype was counted a few times. A much larger clone sits a single nucleotide away, making a read error possible. The CDR3 does not end in the conserved phenylalanine or tryptophan, so this is likely a read error. The genes are TRBV9 and TRBJ2-4, with D possibly being TRBD1 (5 bases). The CDR3 spans 16 residues. The germline V gene encodes CDR1 SGDLS and CDR2 YYNGEE. V was clipped by 1 base and J by 2 bases, with 13 bases between them. The chain's CDR3 is CASSVSPQGTKNIQYL. DNA of the CDR3: TGTGCCAGCAGCGTAAGCCCCCAGGGAACCAAAAACATTCAGTACCTC.

This clonotype has just a few counts. The V call is TRBV2, the J call TRBJ2-3; 10 bases are a match to TRBD2. The V gene end was trimmed by 0 bases and the J gene end by 2 bases; junction bases not matched to a gene: 8. Germline V lookup: CDR1 SNHLY, CDR2 FYNNEI. CDR3 length equals 18 residues. The CDR3 DNA is TGTGCCAGCAGTGAAGCACTGAGACTAGCGGGCCTCACAGATACGCAGTATTTT. It codes for CASSEALRLAGLTDTQYF. Variable domain in full (rest from reference TRBV2 and TRBJ2-3): EPEVTQTPSHQVTQMGQEVILRCVPISNHLYFYWYRQILGQKVEFLVSFYNNEISEKSEIFDDQFSVERPDGSNFTLKIRSTKLEDSAMYFCASSEALRLAGLTDTQYFGPGTRLTVL.

V usage is TRBV3-1 and J usage is TRBJ2-7; 10 positions agree with TRBD1. CDR3 length: 15 amino acids. Germline V gives CDR1 LGHDT, CDR2 YNNKEL (reference sequence). Trimming at V came to 3 bases and at J to 4 bases, leaving 6 bases not matched to a gene. CDR3 region: CASSQTGGARYEQYF. CDR3 DNA: TGTGCCAGCAGCCAGACAGGGGGCGCAAGGTACGAGCAGTACTTC.

Only one count was recorded for this clonotype. The rearrangement joins TRBV27 to TRBJ1-2; D may be TRBD1 (6 bases). CDR3 length: 14 residues. Germline V gene data show CDR1 as MNHEY and CDR2 as SMNVEV (reference sequence). The ends were cut back, 3 bases at V and 3 bases at J, with 11 bases in the middle. CDR3: CASSFRGGYYGYTF. The DNA for the CDR3 is TGTGCCAGCAGTTTCAGGGGCGGATACTATGGCTACACCTTC.

This rearrangement joins TRBV4-1 to TRBJ1-5, with D tentatively TRBD1 (5 bases). Trimming cost V 1 base and J 5 bases, with 12 bases left between them. This CDR3 comprises 15 residues. Looked up from germline, CDR1 is MGHRA and CDR2 is YSYEKL. CDR3: CASSQARKGDQPQHF. In nucleotides, the CDR3 is TGCGCCAGCAGCCAAGCGAGGAAAGGGGATCAGCCCCAGCATTTT.

This clonotype was seen a few times. J is TRBJ2-4 and V is TRBV6-2 or TRBV6-3, with 8 positions matching TRBD1. V shed 6 bases and J 7 bases; nucleotides not matched to a gene: 8. Germline CDR1 reads MNHEY; CDR2 reads SVGEGT. The CDR3 loop spans 14 amino acids. The CDR3 loop reads CASSKQGGINIQYF. Here the CDR3 DNA reads TGTGCCAGCAGCAAACAGGGGGGAATCAACATTCAGTACTTC.

The chain employs TRBV6-4 and TRBJ2-5; tentative D call: TRBD1 (5 bases). This CDR3 spans 14 amino acids. Trimming took off 3 bases at V and 3 bases at J, with 11 bases between the two ends. Germline CDR1 reads MRHNA; CDR2 reads SNTAGT. The CDR3 nucleotides read TGTGCCAGCAGTGATCGGGCCAGGGAAGAGACCCAGTACTTC. This translates into CASSDRAREETQYF.

The J gene is TRBJ1-1, the V gene TRBV9; 10 bases are a match to TRBD1. This CDR3 contains 14 residues. V lost 4 bases, J lost 6 bases, and 6 bases stayed unmatched. Germline CDR1 reads SGDLS; CDR2 reads YYNGEE. This CDR3 reads CASSSRQGAAEAFF. CDR3 coding DNA: TGTGCCAGCAGCTCCCGACAGGGGGCTGCTGAAGCTTTCTTT.

This clonotype turned up a few times. The V gene is TRBV15, the J gene TRBJ1-2; tentative D call: TRBD1 (6 bases). Germline values: CDR1 LNHNV, CDR2 YYDKDF (reference sequence). V was shortened by 2 bases and J by 7 bases, with 17 bases between the two germline ends. This CDR3 has 15 residues. Written as DNA, the CDR3 is TGTGCCACCAGCAGAATAAGGGGGGGATTTTTTGGCTACACCTTC. Amino acids: CATSRIRGGFFGYTF.

This clonotype was observed a handful of times. The chain combines TRBV30 with TRBJ2-3; D uncertain. Per germline, CDR1 GTSNPN and CDR2 SVGIG (reference sequence). The CDR3 sequence is 12 residues long. Trimming took off 5 bases at V and 1 base at J, with 7 bases between the two ends. Here the CDR3 DNA reads TGTGCCTGGGGAAGGGGCACAGATACGCAGTATTTT. Amino acids: CAWGRGTDTQYF.

The chain links TRBV20-1 to TRBJ2-3, with 9 bases matching TRBD2. Germline lookup yields CDR1 DFQATT and CDR2 SNEGSKA (reference sequence). The CDR3 is 15 residues long. V trimming: 7 bases; J trimming: 4 bases; junction bases outside the gene matches: 12. The CDR3 loop reads CSGCETSGTPDTQYF. For the CDR3, the DNA is TGCAGTGGTTGCGAGACTAGCGGCACGCCAGATACGCAGTATTTT.

This chain uses TRBV5-1 with TRBJ2-5; 9 bases line up with TRBD1. The DNA end is more similar to TRBJ2-7, so the J call may be wrong. CDR3 length: 16 amino acids. The V gene's germline CDR1 is SGHRS and CDR2 YFSETQ. In DNA, the CDR3 is TGCGCCAGCAGCTTGGAGGGACAGGGAGCCATCTACGAGCAGTACTTC. Translated, it gives CASSLEGQGAIYEQYF.

This chain joins TRBV28 and TRBJ2-3; 9 bases match TRBD2. This CDR3 has 15 residues. V was pared by 2 bases and J by 5 bases, with 5 bases of the junction left unmatched. Per the germline V gene, CDR1 is MDHEN and CDR2 is SYDVKM. In DNA form, the CDR3 reads TGTGCCAGCAGTTTAGGCGGGGGGGCCGGAGATACGCAGTATTTT. Protein: CASSLGGGAGDTQYF.